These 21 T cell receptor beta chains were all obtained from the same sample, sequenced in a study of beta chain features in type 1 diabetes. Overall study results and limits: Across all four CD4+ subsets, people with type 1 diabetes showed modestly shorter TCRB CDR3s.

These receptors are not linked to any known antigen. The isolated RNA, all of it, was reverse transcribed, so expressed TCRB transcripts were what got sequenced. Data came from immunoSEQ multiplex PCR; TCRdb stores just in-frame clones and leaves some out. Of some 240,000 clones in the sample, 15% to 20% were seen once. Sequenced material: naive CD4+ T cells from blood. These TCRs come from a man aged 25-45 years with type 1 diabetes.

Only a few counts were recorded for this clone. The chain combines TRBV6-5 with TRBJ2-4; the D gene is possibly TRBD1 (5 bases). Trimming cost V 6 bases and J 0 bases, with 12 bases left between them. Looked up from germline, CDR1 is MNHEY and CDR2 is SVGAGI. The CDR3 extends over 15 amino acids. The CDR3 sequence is CASRRTYVAKNIQYF. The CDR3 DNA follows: TGTGCCAGCAGAAGGACATATGTAGCCAAAAACATTCAGTACTTC.

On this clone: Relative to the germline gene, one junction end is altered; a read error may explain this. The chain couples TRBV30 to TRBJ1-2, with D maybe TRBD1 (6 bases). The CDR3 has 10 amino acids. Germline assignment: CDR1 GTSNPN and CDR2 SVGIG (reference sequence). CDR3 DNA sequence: TGTGCCTGGAGTCACAGGGACCTGGCATTC. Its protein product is CAWSHRDLAF.

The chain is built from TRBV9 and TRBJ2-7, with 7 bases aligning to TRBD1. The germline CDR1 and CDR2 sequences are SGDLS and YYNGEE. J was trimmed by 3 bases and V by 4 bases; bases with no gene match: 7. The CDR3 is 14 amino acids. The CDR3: CASSPGDSHYEQYF. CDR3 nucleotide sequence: TGTGCCAGCAGCCCCGGGGACAGCCACTACGAGCAGTACTTC.

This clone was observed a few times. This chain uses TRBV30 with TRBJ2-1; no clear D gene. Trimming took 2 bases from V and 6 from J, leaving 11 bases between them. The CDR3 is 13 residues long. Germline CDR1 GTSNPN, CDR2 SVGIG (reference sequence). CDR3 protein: CAWSLMGTNEQFF. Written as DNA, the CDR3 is TGTGCCTGGAGTCTCATGGGTACCAATGAGCAGTTCTTC.

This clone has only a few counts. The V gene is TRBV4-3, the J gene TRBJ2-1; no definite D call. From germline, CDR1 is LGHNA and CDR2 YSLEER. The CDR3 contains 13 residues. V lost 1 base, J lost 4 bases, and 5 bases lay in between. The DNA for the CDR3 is TGCGCCAGCAGCCAAGGCATATACAATGAGCAGTTCTTC. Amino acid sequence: CASSQGIYNEQFF.

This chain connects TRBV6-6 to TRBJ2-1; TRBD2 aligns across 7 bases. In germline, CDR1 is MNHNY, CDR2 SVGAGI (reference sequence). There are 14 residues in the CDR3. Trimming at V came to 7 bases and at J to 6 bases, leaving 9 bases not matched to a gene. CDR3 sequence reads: CASTTAGSPNEQFF. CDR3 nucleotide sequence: TGTGCCAGCACGACAGCGGGGAGCCCCAATGAGCAGTTCTTC.

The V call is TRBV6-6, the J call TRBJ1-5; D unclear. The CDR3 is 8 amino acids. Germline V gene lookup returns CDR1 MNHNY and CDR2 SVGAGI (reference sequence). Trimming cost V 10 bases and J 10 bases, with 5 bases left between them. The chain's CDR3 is CATSPQHF. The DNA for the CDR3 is TGTGCCACCTCTCCCCAGCATTTT.

As DNA, the CDR3 is TGCGCCAGCAGCCAAGAATATTCCGGGAGGGCGTGGAACACCGGGGAGCTGTTTTTT. This gives the protein CASSQEYSGRAWNTGELFF. This chain uses TRBV4-3 with TRBJ2-2; TRBD2 aligns across 8 bases. Germline trimming cut 0 bases from V and 1 base from J; bases unmatched to any gene: 10. The CDR3 is 19 amino acids. CDR1 is LGHNA, CDR2 YSLEER, per germline.

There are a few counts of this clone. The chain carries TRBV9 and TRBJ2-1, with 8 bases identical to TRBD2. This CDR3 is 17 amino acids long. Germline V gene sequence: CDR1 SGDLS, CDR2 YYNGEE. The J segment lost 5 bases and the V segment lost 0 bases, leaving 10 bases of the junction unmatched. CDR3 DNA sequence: TGTGCCAGCAGCGTAGAGAGGCGTAGCGGGGAACACAATGAGCAGTTCTTC. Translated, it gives CASSVERRSGEHNEQFF. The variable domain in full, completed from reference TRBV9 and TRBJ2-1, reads DSGVTQTPKHLITATGQRVTLRCSPRSGDLSVYWYQQSLDQGLQFLIQYYNGEERAKGNILERFSAQQFPDLHSELNLSSLELGDSALYFCASSVERRSGEHNEQFFGPGTRLTVL.

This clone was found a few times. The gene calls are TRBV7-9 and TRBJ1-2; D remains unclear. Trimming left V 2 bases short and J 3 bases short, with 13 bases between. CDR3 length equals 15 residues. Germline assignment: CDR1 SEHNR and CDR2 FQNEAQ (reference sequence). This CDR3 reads CASSLTRLEDYGYTF. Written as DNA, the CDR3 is TGTGCCAGCAGCTTAACCAGATTAGAAGACTATGGCTACACCTTC. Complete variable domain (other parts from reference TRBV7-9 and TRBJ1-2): DTGVSQNPRHKITKRGQNVTFRCDPISEHNRLYWYRQTLGQGPEFLTYFQNEAQLEKSRLLSDRFSAERPKGSFSTLEIQRTEQGDSAMYLCASSLTRLEDYGYTFGSGTRLTVV.

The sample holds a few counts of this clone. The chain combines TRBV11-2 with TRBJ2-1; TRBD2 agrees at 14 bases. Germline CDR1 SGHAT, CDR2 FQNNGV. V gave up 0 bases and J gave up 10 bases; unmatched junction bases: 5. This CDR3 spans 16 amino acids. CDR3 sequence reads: CASSLDHGLAGGEQFF. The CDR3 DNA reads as TGTGCCAGCAGCTTAGACCATGGACTAGCGGGAGGAGAGCAGTTCTTC. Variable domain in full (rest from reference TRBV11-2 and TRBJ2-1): EAGVAQSPRYKIIEKRQSVAFWCNPISGHATLYWYQQILGQGPKLLIQFQNNGVVDDSQLPKDRFSAERLKGVDSTLKIQPAKLEDSAVYLCASSLDHGLAGGEQFFGPGTRLTVL.

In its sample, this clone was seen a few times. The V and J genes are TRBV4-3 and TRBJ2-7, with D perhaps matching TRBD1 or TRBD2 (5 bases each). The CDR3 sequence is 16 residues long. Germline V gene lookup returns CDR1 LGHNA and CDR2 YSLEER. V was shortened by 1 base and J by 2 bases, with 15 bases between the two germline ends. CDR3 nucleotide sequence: TGCGCCAGCAGCCAAGGTACCGGGACGGAGCCCTACGAGCAGTACTTC. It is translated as CASSQGTGTEPYEQYF.

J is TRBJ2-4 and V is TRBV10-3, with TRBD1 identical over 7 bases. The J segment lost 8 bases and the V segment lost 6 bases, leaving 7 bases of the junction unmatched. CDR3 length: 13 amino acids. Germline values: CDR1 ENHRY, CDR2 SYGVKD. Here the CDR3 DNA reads TGTGCCATCAGGGCAGGGGGTGTGGACATTCAGTACTTC. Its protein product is CAIRAGGVDIQYF.

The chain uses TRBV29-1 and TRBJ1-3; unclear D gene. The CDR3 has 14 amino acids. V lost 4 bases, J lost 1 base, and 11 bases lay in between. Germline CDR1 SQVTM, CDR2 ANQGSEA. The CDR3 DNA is TGCAGCGTTGCAGTGGGTATTTCTGGAAACACCATATATTTT. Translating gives CSVAVGISGNTIYF.

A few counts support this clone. Written as DNA, the CDR3 is TGTGCCAGCAGCCGAACCCAGACAGGGGGCACAGATACGCAGTATTTT. Translated, it gives CASSRTQTGGTDTQYF. The genes are TRBV7-9 and TRBJ2-3; 8 bases fit TRBD1. This CDR3 is 16 amino acids long. CDR1 is SEHNR, CDR2 FQNEAQ, per germline (reference sequence). The V and J ends lost 5 bases and 1 base, in that order; junction bases with no gene match: 8.

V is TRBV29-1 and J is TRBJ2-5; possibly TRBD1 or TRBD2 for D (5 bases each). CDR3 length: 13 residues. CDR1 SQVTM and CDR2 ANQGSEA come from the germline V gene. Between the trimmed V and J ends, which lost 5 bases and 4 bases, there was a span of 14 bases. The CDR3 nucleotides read TGCAGCGTTCTGGGGACCCGAGGAGAGACCCAGTACTTC. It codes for CSVLGTRGETQYF.

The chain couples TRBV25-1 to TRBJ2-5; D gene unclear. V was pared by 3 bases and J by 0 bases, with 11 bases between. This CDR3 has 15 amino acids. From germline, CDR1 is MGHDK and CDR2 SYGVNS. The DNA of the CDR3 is TGTGCCAGCAGTGACCCTTACCGCTACCAAGAGACCCAGTACTTC. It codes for CASSDPYRYQETQYF.

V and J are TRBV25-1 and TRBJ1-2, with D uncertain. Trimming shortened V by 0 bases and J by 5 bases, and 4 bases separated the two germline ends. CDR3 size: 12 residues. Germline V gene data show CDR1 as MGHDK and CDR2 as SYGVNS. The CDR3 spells CASSEYLYGYTF. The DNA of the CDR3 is TGTGCCAGCAGTGAATATCTATATGGCTACACCTTC.

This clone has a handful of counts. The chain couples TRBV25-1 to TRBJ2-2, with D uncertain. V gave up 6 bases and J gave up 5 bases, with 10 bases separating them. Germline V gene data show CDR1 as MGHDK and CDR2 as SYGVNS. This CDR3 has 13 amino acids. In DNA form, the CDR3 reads TGTGCCAGCAGCAAGGCACAGACCGGGGAGCTGTTTTTT. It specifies CASSKAQTGELFF.

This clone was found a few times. The DNA for the CDR3 is TGCAGCGTTCGGGGACGCTTGGATACTGAAGCTTTCTTT. It encodes CSVRGRLDTEAFF. This rearrangement joins TRBV29-1 to TRBJ1-1, with D possibly matching TRBD1 (5 bases). Germline CDR1 is SQVTM and CDR2 is ANQGSEA. The germline V and J ends were trimmed by 5 bases and 5 bases, with 15 bases remaining between them. This CDR3 is built from 13 residues.

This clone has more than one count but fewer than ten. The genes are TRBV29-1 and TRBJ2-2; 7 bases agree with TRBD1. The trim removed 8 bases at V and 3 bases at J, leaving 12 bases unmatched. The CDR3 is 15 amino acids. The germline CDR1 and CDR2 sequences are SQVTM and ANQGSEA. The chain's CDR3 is CSTKGALQDTGELFF. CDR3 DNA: TGCAGCACTAAGGGGGCCCTTCAAGACACCGGGGAGCTGTTTTTT.